These 19 T cell receptor beta chains share one sample of origin, sequenced in a study of blood T cell repertoires in COVID-19. Sequenced by immunoSEQ multiplex PCR; TCRdb stores in-frame clones only, minus some. The sample holds about 320,000 clones, about nine tenths seen once. Material for sequencing was peripheral blood. These receptors came from a woman aged 25 to 39 with COVID-19, enrolled during active disease.

The chain recombines TRBV21-1 with TRBJ2-7; TRBD1, the table's D call, was not compared with the DNA. TRBV21-1 is a pseudogene locus. The CDR3 consists of 15 residues. CDR3: CASSEPGTLRYEQYF. CDR3 nucleotide sequence: TGTGCCAGCAGCGAACCCGGGACATTACGCTACGAGCAGTACTTC.

The chain employs TRBV19 and TRBJ1-2, with TRBD1 identical over 8 bases. Germline values: CDR1 LNHDA, CDR2 SQIVND (reference sequence). With V trimmed by 3 bases and J by 1 base, 4 bases remained unmatched. CDR3 length: 15 amino acids. The CDR3 DNA follows: TGTGCCAGTAGTATGGGGACAGGCTTTAACTATGGCTACACCTTC. Encoded protein: CASSMGTGFNYGYTF.

The rearrangement links TRBV28 to TRBJ1-2, with D unclear. CDR1 is MDHEN, CDR2 SYDVKM, per germline. V was shortened by 3 bases and J by 4 bases, with 12 bases between the two germline ends. The CDR3 totals 14 residues. CDR3: CASSFHGLLYGYTF. The CDR3 nucleotides read TGTGCCAGCAGTTTTCACGGACTTCTCTATGGCTACACCTTC.

As for this clone: The junction does not match germline at one end; this may be a read error. The rearrangement joins TRBV4-1 to TRBJ2-1; 9 bases align to TRBD2. CDR3 size: 16 residues. In germline, CDR1 is MGHRA, CDR2 YSYEKL. This CDR3 reads CASGQRGVSSYNEQFF. The CDR3 DNA is TGCGCCAGCGGCCAGCGGGGGGTTAGCTCCTACAATGAGCAGTTCTTC.

The chain employs TRBV5-1 and TRBJ2-1; 12 positions match TRBD2. V shed 4 bases and J 9 bases; nucleotides not matched to a gene: 14. The CDR3 extends over 17 amino acids. Germline V gives CDR1 SGHRS, CDR2 YFSETQ. The CDR3 sequence is CASSPRGLAGGPVEQFF. Here the CDR3 DNA reads TGCGCCAGCAGCCCCCGAGGGCTAGCGGGGGGGCCGGTTGAGCAGTTCTTC.

The rearrangement uses TRBV28 and TRBJ2-7; a weak D match, TRBD2 (5 bases). CDR3 length: 12 amino acids. CDR1 MDHEN and CDR2 SYDVKM come from the germline V gene. V was shortened by 10 bases and J by 3 bases, with 13 bases between the two germline ends. The CDR3 bases are TGTGCCACCGGGGTTTCCCGCTACGAGCAGTACTTC. It codes for CATGVSRYEQYF.

This chain links TRBV4-1 with TRBJ1-5; D is unclear. V was pared by 0 bases and J by 0 bases, with 9 bases between. The CDR3 contains 16 residues. Germline CDR1 and CDR2: MGHRA and YSYEKL. CDR3 protein: CASSQEQLYSNQPQHF. The CDR3, as DNA: TGCGCCAGCAGCCAAGAACAGCTGTATAGCAATCAGCCCCAGCATTTT.

V gene TRBV10-2 combines with J gene TRBJ2-1, with D unresolved. The V gene's germline CDR1 is WSHSY and CDR2 SAAADI. The CDR3 loop spans 15 amino acids. V gave up 2 bases and J gave up 0 bases, with 8 bases separating them. CDR3 in DNA: TGCGCCAGCAGTGAGGGCGGCAGCTCCTACAATGAGCAGTTCTTC. This encodes CASSEGGSSYNEQFF.

This clone was detected a few times. The chain employs TRBV19 and TRBJ1-1, with a tentative D call TRBD1 (6 bases). Deletions cut 8 bases from V and 4 bases from J, with 14 bases between. Germline CDR1 LNHDA, CDR2 SQIVND (reference sequence). The CDR3 is made up of 13 amino acids. CDR3 loop: CASVATGITEAFF. As DNA, the CDR3 is TGTGCCAGTGTCGCGACAGGAATCACTGAAGCTTTCTTT.

This rearrangement joins TRBV24-1 to TRBJ2-1; D remains unclear. V lost 0 bases and J 11 bases, leaving 10 bases between the germline ends. Germline values: CDR1 KGHDR, CDR2 SFDVKD. This CDR3 region has 13 residues. DNA for the CDR3: TGTGCCACCAGTGATTTGTGGGCCCGTAAGCAGTTCTTC. Translation: CATSDLWARKQFF.

The CDR3 nucleotides read TGTGCCAGCAGCTTCGCGGGGGGTTCCGGGGAGCTGTTTTTT. Its protein is CASSFAGGSGELFF. The chain joins TRBV11-2 to TRBJ2-2; 8 positions match TRBD2. Trimming at V came to 3 bases and at J to 6 bases, leaving 3 bases not matched to a gene. The CDR3 sequence is 14 residues long. Per germline, CDR1 SGHAT and CDR2 FQNNGV.

CDR3 protein: CASSLASLSSYNEQFF. DNA of the CDR3: TGCGCCAGCAGCCTCGCAAGTCTGAGCTCCTACAATGAGCAGTTCTTC. The chain links TRBV4-1 to TRBJ2-1, with D hard to call. V shed 4 bases and J shed 0 bases, with 13 bases lying between them. Per germline, CDR1 MGHRA and CDR2 YSYEKL. This CDR3 comprises 16 residues.

This clone was observed a few times. The chain is built from TRBV18 and TRBJ2-2; tentative D call: TRBD1 (7 bases). This CDR3 spans 16 amino acids. CDR1 is KGHSH, CDR2 LQKENI, per germline. V was trimmed by 6 bases and J by 0 bases, leaving 14 bases between them. CDR3 bases: TGTGCCAGCTCGTCGCAGGGGGGTTCGAACACCGGGGAGCTGTTTTTT. It codes for CASSSQGGSNTGELFF.

The chain combines TRBV7-9 with TRBJ1-1, with 7 bases aligning to TRBD1. Germline lookup yields CDR1 SEHNR and CDR2 FQNEAQ (reference sequence). This CDR3 is built from 15 residues. V gave up 1 base and J gave up 0 bases; unmatched junction bases: 2. This chain's CDR3 is CASSLDQGVNTEAFF. CDR3 nucleotide sequence: TGTGCCAGCAGCTTAGACCAGGGGGTGAACACTGAAGCTTTCTTT.

The rearrangement joins TRBV28 to TRBJ1-6, with D tentatively TRBD1 (5 bases). The CDR3 spans 14 residues. V gave up 6 bases and J gave up 10 bases, with 16 bases separating them. Germline lookup yields CDR1 MDHEN and CDR2 SYDVKM. The DNA for the CDR3 is TGTGCCAGCAGCACCGCGACAGAAAGCTCACCCCTCCACTTT. Protein: CASSTATESSPLHF.

The chain carries TRBV19 and TRBJ1-1, with D maybe TRBD1 (5 bases). The CDR3 is 15 residues long. With 3 bases removed from V and 0 bases from J, the gap between germline ends came to 11 bases. Germline CDR1 reads LNHDA; CDR2 reads SQIVND (reference sequence). The CDR3 loop is CASSIDWGVNTEAFF. The CDR3 nucleotides read TGTGCCAGTAGTATTGATTGGGGGGTGAACACTGAAGCTTTCTTT. The whole variable domain, filled in from reference TRBV19 and TRBJ1-1, reads DGGITQSPKYLFRKEGQNVTLSCEQNLNHDAMYWYRQDPGQGLRLIYYSQIVNDFQKGDIAEGYSVSREKKESFPLTVTSAQKNPTAFYLCASSIDWGVNTEAFFGQGTRLTVV.

V usage is TRBV24-1 and J usage is TRBJ1-5, with D possibly being TRBD1 (5 bases). The germline V and J ends were trimmed by 3 bases and 5 bases, with 10 bases remaining between them. CDR3 length: 14 residues. The germline gives CDR1 KGHDR, CDR2 SFDVKD. The CDR3 DNA follows: TGTGCCACCAGTGATGGAGACAGTTATCAGCCCCAGCATTTT. This translates into CATSDGDSYQPQHF.

The chain combines TRBV18 with TRBJ1-1; a weak D match, TRBD1 (6 bases). Trimming stripped 8 bases from V and 2 bases from J, with 15 bases between. The germline V gene has CDR1 KGHSH and CDR2 LQKENI. The CDR3 is 14 residues long. The CDR3 here is CASHFSGTNTEAFF. The CDR3 nucleotides are TGTGCCAGCCATTTTTCCGGGACAAACACTGAAGCTTTCTTT.

The rearrangement joins TRBV10-3 to TRBJ2-7; possible D gene TRBD1, 6 bases. Trimming shortened V by 9 bases and J by 3 bases, and 15 bases separated the two germline ends. Germline CDR1 reads ENHRY; CDR2 reads SYGVKD. The CDR3 runs 13 residues. The CDR3 loop is CAIQTGQIYEQYF. Here the CDR3 DNA reads TGTGCCATACAAACAGGACAGATCTACGAGCAGTACTTC.